This T cell receptor beta chain was recorded in a study of cytomegalovirus exposure and HLA in healthy donors (dated by TCRdb to about 2017). Regarding the complete study: An earlier analysis of fewer than 750 of the donors reported about 260 Gb of sequence data and 95 million to 120 million unique TCR beta sequences obtained from roughly 170 million T cells. Roughly 300 gigabases of sequencing data and about 92 million unique TCR sequences made up an early release that covered approximately 620 HLA-typed donors. Of the 300 to 500 genotyped donors, over 80% were placed in the genetic ancestry cluster associated with self-reported Caucasian donors. The study was designed to test whether signatures of past pathogen exposure could be identified by cataloging public T cell receptors. The study profiled the T cell repertoires of 500 to 800 subjects by immunosequencing and related them to cytomegalovirus serostatus. Along with the approximately 650-subject first cohort, a separate validation cohort of more than 90 different subjects was used. The study combined high-throughput TCR immunosequencing, statistical association of individual TCRs with disease status, and machine learning to predict cytomegalovirus infection status. A later analysis re-analyzed previously published TCR beta repertoires from approximately 670 donors and added high-resolution HLA genotyping to study TCR occurrence patterns. Rather than using new phenotypic data, the later analysis identified candidate immune exposures from TCR beta sequences and from how often those sequences occurred across donors. In an earlier analysis of 587 of the donors, high-throughput TCR beta sequencing was used to judge whether each TCR beta V gene segment behaved as functional or pseudogenic. Alongside the repertoire data, information on donor age, sex, ethnicity and CMV serostatus was compiled. A later genetic analysis took genome-wide SNP genotypes for about three fifths of the 666 donors and used that subset as a discovery cohort. All discovery cohort repertoires had been generated using a single sequencing platform. HLA typing covered class I and class II loci at four-digit resolution. The number of typed donors differed by locus: roughly 620-640 for A, B, C, DRB1 and DQB1; 522 for DQA1; roughly 600 for DPA1; and 400 to 480 for DPB1. Because of strong linkage in the cohort, roughly five DR-DQ haplotypes were treated as single units for association and clustering. On average, roughly 250,000 unique TCR beta nucleotide sequences were sequenced per donor among a few hundred genotyped donors of the cohort, with 15% to 20% of those sequences being non-productive. General study outcomes and caveats: When HLA alleles, especially DR and DQ, strongly co-occurred, TCR associations were difficult to assign to individual alleles. Some IMGT-functional V segments, including TRBV6-2 and TRBV6-3, could not be distinguished by the 87-base-pair reads and were therefore excluded. In a later analysis, TCR association rates were found to vary across HLA loci, with the most associated TCRs seen for DRB1 alleles and the fewest for HLA-C alleles. This cohort had only TCR beta chains sequenced, and the lack of alpha or paired-chain data limited which features could be detected. HLA typing was unavailable for some donors at each locus, so association tests used only the typed subset. In a later genetic analysis, fewer N-insertions in productive TCRs were reported among donors in an Asian-associated ancestry cluster than the roughly 700-donor mean. Correlated functional status among segregating V segments might reflect linkage disequilibrium, but an unknown experimental factor could not be ruled out. V-gene and J-gene trimming of TCR beta chains was associated with a missense DCLRE1C variant in a later genetic analysis, and the association was replicated in an independent cohort. While some public TCRs were present in many individuals, most TCR sequences turned up only very rarely across donors. The classifier was reported to diagnose cytomegalovirus status with high specificity and sensitivity in both the original and validation cohorts. A total of around 150 TCR beta chains were listed by the study as associated with cytomegalovirus. A further reported finding was that TCR beta sequences accurately predicted the HLA-A and HLA-B alleles for most subjects in the first cohort. In a later analysis, over 15,000 TCR beta sequences were associated with specific HLA alleles at a false discovery rate of 0.05. In a later analysis, several top co-occurrence clusters were reported to appear linked to parvovirus B19, influenza, CMV and Epstein-Barr virus. In vitro tests confirmed that a few of the cytomegalovirus-associated TCR beta chains recognize cytomegalovirus antigens. CMV serostatus was the only immune exposure information available for the cohort. In an earlier analysis of 500 to 650 of the donors, most TCR beta V segments appeared in productive rearrangements about 87% or about 30% of the time, broadly matching IMGT annotations. Compared with equally common non-associated chains, HLA-associated TCR beta chains in a later analysis were more clonally expanded and had lower generation probabilities. Most CMV-associated TCR beta chains appeared to be HLA-restricted in a later analysis, and the HLA associations seemed to be driven largely by CMV exposure. Presence/absence analyses assumed roughly uniform sequencing depth across donors, an assumption that may not hold. A cluster of highly shared sequence variants was judged likely to be a technical artifact of the sequencing pipeline. It was suggested by the authors that the approach could potentially be generalized to other disease states and immunological phenotypes. Roughly 15 rarely observed V segments, including chromosome 9 orphons, were excluded from the earlier analysis of 550 to 700 of the donors because counts were too low.

From the cysteine through the phenylalanine, the CDR3 covers 16 amino acids. The read is trimmed to its CDR3 DNA, 48 bases read in frame from base 1. The germline V gene provides CDR1 MDHEN and CDR2 SYDVKM. Trimming leaves V shorter by 4 bases and J shorter by 2 bases, with the junction holding 8 bases beyond the gene matches. The cohort comprised approximately 700 healthy bone marrow donors. At the time of sampling, all cohort members were nominally healthy, though unrecorded immune exposures were likely present. The donor was CMV seropositive and belonged to the group of more than 250 seropositive cohort members. A peripheral blood sample was collected from each donor, and TCR beta sequencing was performed on peripheral blood mononuclear cells. The Qiagen DNeasy Blood Extraction Kit was used to extract genomic DNA from the blood cell samples. The library relied on the immunoSEQ multiplex PCR assay. The multiplex PCR relied on a mix of 60 forward primers for TCR Vbeta segments and 13 reverse primers for TCR Jbeta segments. A multiplex PCR assay on genomic DNA amplified the CDR3 region of rearranged TCR beta genes. The amplified TCR beta libraries were sequenced on the Illumina HiSeq System as 87-base-pair reads. As for the original processing: In a later analysis, roughly 80 million unique TCR beta chains were counted across the 500 to 850 repertoires, and around 10 million of these chains were shared by at least two donors. To remove PCR and sequencing errors, raw reads were error-corrected and collapsed into unique sequences using a nearest-neighbor algorithm that merged closely related sequences. V, D and J gene segments were assigned by aligning CDR3 sequences to IMGT reference sequences. For a sequence to be retained, at least a six-nucleotide match to both a V gene segment and a J gene segment was required. A rearrangement counted as productive if the CDR3 had no stop codons and remained in frame with V and J, and every other rearrangement counted as non-productive. CDR3 was defined by IMGT convention, running from the second conserved V-encoded cysteine to the conserved J-encoded phenylalanine. The earlier analysis of approximately 500 of the donors excluded sequences that lacked an unambiguous match to a single V gene segment. In an earlier analysis of more than 500 of the donors, a V segment was called functional when productive rearrangements were above 56.7%, and segregating when the standard deviation between donors exceeded 5%. A statistical classification framework was built for diagnosing cytomegalovirus status from the catalog of TCR beta chain sequences. A later analysis assigned V and J genes by comparing TCR nucleotide sequences with IMGT/GENE-DB human TR gene sequences. The TCRdist pipeline was used in a later analysis to assign CDR3 sequences and most-parsimonious VDJ recombination scenarios. In a later analysis, each TCR beta chain was defined by its CDR3 amino acid sequence together with its V-gene family, and reads without a unique V-gene family were excluded. A later analysis removed 550 to 700 highly shared, low-generation-probability nucleotide sequences to deal with suspected cross-contamination and a sequencing artifact. A later analysis calculated a clonal expansion index for each public chain from normalized within-repertoire ranks of inferred template counts. In a later analysis, generation probabilities were computed with a VDJ recombination model fitted to out-of-frame rearrangements, and the resulting probabilities were checked against IGoR. Hypergeometric tests were used in a later analysis to score TCR-TCR, TCR-HLA and TCR-CMV co-occurrence, with a repertoire-size bias correction applied to the TCR pairs. False discovery rates were estimated in a later analysis by permuting HLA or CMV assignments 20 times. In a later analysis, co-occurring TCRs were grouped using DBSCAN, and TCRdist sequence similarity was added for clustering within HLA-allele-positive subsets. Repertoires with fewer than 30,000 or more than 120,000 public chains were left out of co-occurrence clustering, as were five repertoires with anomalous nucleotide sharing. TCRdb holds this immuneACCESS table with in-frame rearrangements only. Some clones are missing; in checked studies, unresolved V genes explain under half, and the rest has no known cause. The V and J calls and clone size are taken from that table; D and trimming were inferred from the DNA. The sample records about 150,000 clones, approximately 63% of which are singletons. The leading ten clones occupy roughly 2% of the sample.

A note on this clone: There is no known antigen for this receptor. Base-call qualities are not available, and no considerably larger clone is one nucleotide away.

The TCR was taken from a woman aged 55-69 years in good health and CMV-seropositive. The sample taken for sequencing was PBMCs. The chain is made from TRBV28 and TRBJ2-4, with 7 bases in between that match TRBD1. The bases read TGTGCCAGCAGTTCGCAGGGGGTTGGGACCAAAAACATTCAGTACTTC. This codes for CASSSQGVGTKNIQYF.